This TCR beta chain came from a study of Ad26.COV2.S vaccination and SARS-CoV-2 variants. Study context: Intramuscularly, Ad26.COV2.S was given either once or twice, 56 days apart.

Overall study findings and caveats: Analytic work on TCR breadth and depth might have understated the full extent of total T cell responses. After vaccination, reports described spike-specific CD8+ and CD4+ T cell responses as showing substantial breadth.

This clone occurred once. The antigen remains undetermined. Treatment specified: some 19 received Ad26.COV2.S at low or high dose, single or two shots; about 5 received placebo; per-sample allocation not given. Sampling happened 63 days after the first vaccine or placebo injection. The germline V gene encodes CDR1 MGHDK and CDR2 SYGVNS. The CDR3 length is 16 residues. Trimming stripped 2 bases from V and 0 bases from J, with 12 bases between. Method: immunoSEQ multiplex PCR; TCRdb's copy keeps in-frame clones and lacks some. Of about 350,000 clones in the sample, approximately 90% were seen once. The clonotype originates from a person aged 18-60 years who received the Ad26.COV2.S COVID-19 vaccine or a placebo. Source: peripheral blood, taken in a trial of Ad26.COV2.S vaccine versus placebo. The genes are TRBV25-1 and TRBJ2-3; D remains unclear. DNA of the CDR3: TGTGCCAGCAGTGAACCTGGCGATTTTAGCACAGATACGCAGTATTTT. As protein: CASSEPGDFSTDTQYF.